The source of this T cell receptor (beta chain) is a study of blood T cell repertoires in COVID-19. For the study at large: COVID-19 samples from acute and convalescent phases originated in the United States, Italy and Spain. Sources were T cells, B-cell-depleted T cells, or PBMCs; the material itself was cDNA or gDNA.

This clone has more than one count but fewer than ten. The CDR3 length is 14 residues. Trimming cost V 5 bases and J 4 bases, with 15 bases left between them. CDR1 and CDR2 (germline): PRHDT, FYEKMQ (reference sequence). Generated by immunoSEQ multiplex PCR, the TCRdb table keeps only in-frame clones and is missing some. The sample consists of fewer than 300,000 clones, 88% of them appearing once. The rearrangement uses TRBV13 and TRBJ2-7; TRBD1 is a possible D gene (5 bases). The sequence was collected from a woman between 25 and 40 years old with acute or convalescent COVID-19. Sequencing was carried out using peripheral blood. In nucleotides, the CDR3 is TGTGCCAGCAGCGCAGGATACCAGGGATACGAGCAGTACTTC. It specifies CASSAGYQGYEQYF.